This is a list of T cell receptor beta chains from one sample in a study of blood T cells in healthy people across ages. TCRdb redid the calling of the 5' RACE reads with MiXCR, one entry per CDR3 protein. Of 800,000 to 950,000 distinct CDR3 sequences in the sample, 35% to 40% were seen once. Sample: blood. Every receptor here comes from a man between 18 and 35 years old in good health. Both conserved end residues are part of each CDR3. Fields, in order: D gene, clone size, J gene, V gene, CDR3 DNA, CDR3 protein. The D gene is left open where the match is weak. Only part of the rows carry a size: once, few, many, or a class if the clone is expanded.

.	.	TRBJ2-5	TRBV12-3/TRBV12-4	TGTGCCAGCAGTTTTCAGGGTGCGACCCAGTACTTC	CASSFQGATQYF
.	few	TRBJ2-4	TRBV7-9	TGTGCCAGCAGCCCTCCCTATGCAGTGGCCAAAAACATTCAGTACTTC	CASSPPYAVAKNIQYF
.	once	TRBJ1-5	TRBV4-1	TGCGCCAGCAGCCAACCTACAGGGAGTCAGCCCCAGCATTTT	CASSQPTGSQPQHF
.	.	TRBJ1-1	TRBV20-1	TGCAGTGCTCGGACCGGACGGGTTAACACTGAAGCTTTCTTT	CSARTGRVNTEAFF
TRBD1	.	TRBJ1-1	TRBV15	TGTGCCACCAGCGGATTGACAGGGGGGAACACTGAAGCTTTCTTT	CATSGLTGGNTEAFF
.	.	TRBJ2-2	TRBV5-1	TGCGCCAGCAGCTTGGCCGGGGTACAGAACACCGGGGAGCTGTTTTTT	CASSLAGVQNTGELFF
TRBD2	few	TRBJ2-5	TRBV20-1	TGCAGTGCTACCCTAGCGGGGGTAGAGACCCAGTACTTC	CSATLAGVETQYF
.	.	TRBJ2-6	TRBV5-1	TGCGCCAGCAGAATATGGAAAAACTCTGGGGCCAACGTCCTGACTTTC	CASRIWKNSGANVLTF
.	few	TRBJ2-3	TRBV29-1	TGCAGCGTTGAAGATCAAGGTAGCACAGATACGCAGTATTTT	CSVEDQGSTDTQYF
.	many	TRBJ1-1	TRBV4-3	TGCGCCAGCAGCCAAGAGGGGGGGATTACTGAAGCTTTCTTT	CASSQEGGITEAFF
.	.	TRBJ2-5	TRBV2	TGTGCCGGCAGACATGACAGGTTCCAAGAGACCCAGTACTTC	CAGRHDRFQETQYF
TRBD1	.	TRBJ1-1	TRBV7-2	TGTGCCAGCAGGCCCGACAGGGAAACCACTGAAGCTTTCTTT	CASRPDRETTEAFF
TRBD2	.	TRBJ2-3	TRBV6-6	TGTGCCAGCAGCCCCCTTAGCGGGCCTGCTCGGGATACGCAGTATTTT	CASSPLSGPARDTQYF
TRBD2	many	TRBJ2-3	TRBV10-2	TGCGCCAGTCGAAGCGGACTAGCAACGGATACGCAGTATTTT	CASRSGLATDTQYF
.	.	TRBJ2-3	TRBV12-3/TRBV12-4	TGTGCCAGCAGCTTTTACCGGGAGCAGTATTTT	CASSFYREQYF
TRBD1	few	TRBJ2-4	TRBV30	TGTGCCTGGAGTAATCAGGGGGCCCCCAAAAACATTCAGTACTTC	CAWSNQGAPKNIQYF
.	.	TRBJ1-5	TRBV7-7	TGTGCCAGCAGCCTCAGGGAGAAGGGGGATAATCAGCCCCAGCATTTT	CASSLREKGDNQPQHF
TRBD1	.	TRBJ2-2	TRBV7-2	TGTGCCAGCAGCATGCCGACAGGGAACAATATAGTCGTTGGGGAGCTGTTTTTT	CASSMPTGNNIVVGELFF
.	.	TRBJ2-4	TRBV6-5	TGTGCCAGCAGTTACTCGAGGCCCCGGAACAACATAGTGGACATTCAGTACTTC	CASSYSRPRNNIVDIQYF
.	.	TRBJ2-1	TRBV3-1	TGTGCCAGCAGCCACCTTTCCTACAATGAGCAGTTCTTC	CASSHLSYNEQFF
TRBD2	many	TRBJ2-1	TRBV12-3/TRBV12-4	TGTGCCAGCAGTTTATTGTTGGCTAGCGGGTACAATGAGCAGTTCTTC	CASSLLLASGYNEQFF
.	few	TRBJ1-6	TRBV3-1	TGTGCCAGCAGCCAAGGGACGGATAATTCACCCCTCCACTTT	CASSQGTDNSPLHF
TRBD1	.	TRBJ2-7	TRBV7-2	TGTGCCAGCAGCTCTTCAGGGGGCTATGCTTACAATGAGCAGTACTTC	CASSSSGGYAYNEQYF
.	many	TRBJ2-3	TRBV20-1	TGCAGTGCTAGACTACAGCCTAGCACAGATACGCAGTATTTT	CSARLQPSTDTQYF
TRBD1	once	TRBJ1-1	TRBV10-3	TGTGCCATCAGTGACCAGGCCACAGGGGGCCATATTGGTGAAGCTTTCTTT	CAISDQATGGHIGEAFF
.	few	TRBJ2-2	TRBV4-2	TGTGCTAGCAGCCAAGTCGGGGGGCACACCGGGGAGCTGTTTTTT	CASSQVGGHTGELFF
TRBD1	few	TRBJ2-5	TRBV6-2/TRBV6-3	TGTGCCAGCACCAAGACAGGGCTGAGGGAGACCCAGTACTTC	CASTKTGLRETQYF
.	.	TRBJ2-5	TRBV6-2/TRBV6-3	TGTGCCAGCAGTTACTCGGCAGGGACACTGACCCAGTACTTC	CASSYSAGTLTQYF
TRBD1	many	TRBJ2-3	TRBV6-6	TGTGCCAGCAGGGACAGGTCTGTCACAGATACGCAGTATTTT	CASRDRSVTDTQYF
.	few	TRBJ1-2	TRBV21-1	TGTGCCAGCAGCAAAGTCCCCGACAGGGATGACTATGGCTACACCTTC	CASSKVPDRDDYGYTF
.	once	TRBJ2-3	TRBV20-1	TGCAGTGCTAGAGACCCCTTCGACAGGCGGGGAGATACGCAGTATTTT	CSARDPFDRRGDTQYF
.	.	TRBJ2-5	TRBV5-1	TGCGCCAGCAGCTTAGGACAGCCTCGGGGAGAGCAGTACTTC	CASSLGQPRGEQYF
.	.	TRBJ2-7	TRBV5-1	TGCGCCAGCAGCTTCCAGGGGAGTGAGCAGTACTTC	CASSFQGSEQYF
.	.	TRBJ2-1	TRBV20-1	TGCAGTGCCTTACTAGGGGGAAAGAATGAGCAGTTCTTC	CSALLGGKNEQFF
TRBD2	few	TRBJ2-5	TRBV5-5	TGTGCCAGCAGCTTGTCCGGAGCGGGGGTTGAGACCCAGTACTTC	CASSLSGAGVETQYF
.	.	TRBJ1-2	TRBV4-3	TGCGCCAGCAGCCAAGATAGGGGGTTAGACTATGGCTACACCTTC	CASSQDRGLDYGYTF
.	.	TRBJ2-5	TRBV5-1	TGCGCCAGCAGCTTGGGGCGGACAGAAGAGACCCAGTACTTC	CASSLGRTEETQYF
.	many	TRBJ2-3	TRBV12-3/TRBV12-4	TGTGCCAGCAGATTAAGTGACACAGATACGCAGTATTTT	CASRLSDTDTQYF
.	.	TRBJ2-5	TRBV5-1	TGCGCCAGCAGCTTGGCGTCTAGCCGTTTCAATGAGCAGTACTTC	CASSLASSRFNEQYF
TRBD1	.	TRBJ1-2	TRBV7-2	TGTGCCAGCAGCTTAGAAGGGACAGGCGAAAGTAACTATGGCTACACCTTC	CASSLEGTGESNYGYTF
.	.	TRBJ1-5	TRBV7-9	TGTGCCAGCAGCTTAGAGAGGGGCGGGTATAGCAATCAGCCCCAGCATTTT	CASSLERGGYSNQPQHF
.	few	TRBJ1-6	TRBV4-1	TGCGCCAGCAGCCAAGGCCGAATCGCCGGAGATTCACCCCTCCACTTT	CASSQGRIAGDSPLHF
TRBD1	.	TRBJ1-1	TRBV12-3/TRBV12-4	TGTGCCAGCAGGAAAAGTAACAGGGGGCCTACCATGAACACTGAAGCTTTCTTT	CASRKSNRGPTMNTEAFF
.	.	TRBJ1-1	TRBV7-9	TGTGCCAGCAGCCTCACCCAGGCAGAGAACACTGAAGCTTTCTTT	CASSLTQAENTEAFF
.	.	TRBJ2-7	TRBV20-1	TGCAGTGCTAACCCCGGGGGAGCCGAGCAGTACTTC	CSANPGGAEQYF
.	many	TRBJ1-2	TRBV9	TGTGCCAGCAGCCCCCCCCGGGACATCTATGGCTACACCTTC	CASSPPRDIYGYTF
TRBD1	.	TRBJ1-2	TRBV20-1	TGCAGTGCTAGAGAATCCGGACAGGATTTAAGGTGGAACTATGGCTACACCTTC	CSARESGQDLRWNYGYTF
.	few	TRBJ1-1	TRBV6-5	TGTGCCAGCAGTTACTCGATCGGGGGACGGGACACTGAAGCTTTCTTT	CASSYSIGGRDTEAFF
.	.	TRBJ2-3	TRBV27	TGTGCCAGCAACGTGGGGGGCTTAACAGATACGCAGTATTTT	CASNVGGLTDTQYF
TRBD1	.	TRBJ2-5	TRBV5-1	TGCGCCAGCAGCGGAAGGACAGGTTACAATGAGCAGTACTTC	CASSGRTGYNEQYF
.	.	TRBJ2-5	TRBV6-2/TRBV6-3	TGTGCCAGCAGCCGTTGGGGGGAGGCCCAGTACTTC	CASSRWGEAQYF
TRBD1	.	TRBJ2-2	TRBV5-1	TGCGCCAGCAGCTTGGAGGGACAGGAGAACACCGGGGAGCTGTTTTTT	CASSLEGQENTGELFF
TRBD2	few	TRBJ2-1	TRBV5-1	TGCGCCAGCAGCTTGGAGGCCCTAGCGGGGTCCTACAATGAGCAGTTCTTC	CASSLEALAGSYNEQFF
.	.	TRBJ1-2	TRBV27	TGTGCCAGCAGTTTATCTGAGCGTTATGGCTACACCTTC	CASSLSERYGYTF
.	.	TRBJ2-1	TRBV6-2/TRBV6-3	TGTGCCAGCAGTTACTCGAACCTTGGAAACAATGAGCAGTTCTTC	CASSYSNLGNNEQFF
.	few	TRBJ2-3	TRBV18	TGTGCCAGCTCACCCGGGAATACGCAGTATTTT	CASSPGNTQYF
.	.	TRBJ2-1	TRBV12-3/TRBV12-4	TGTGCCAGCAGTGGGGGGACTTCCAATGAGCAGTTCTTC	CASSGGTSNEQFF
.	.	TRBJ2-5	TRBV15	TGTGCCACCAGCAGAGATCCGGAGAGTGAGCAGTACTTC	CATSRDPESEQYF
TRBD2	few	TRBJ2-3	TRBV7-9	TGTGCCAGCAGCTTACTAGCGGGGGGGGACGCAGATACGCAGTATTTT	CASSLLAGGDADTQYF